These 3 T cell receptor beta chains originate from one sample sequenced in a study of T cell repertoires in cytomegalovirus infection. TCRdb analysed the reads with MiXCR anew, one entry per CDR3 protein. The sample shows around 300,000 distinct CDR3 sequences, over 7.5% of them seen only once. The sequencing input was PBMCs. Source of these receptors: a human donor in good health (CMV status not recorded). Some clones in this sample may be carry-over from other donors' samples.

On this clonotype itself: A read error is possible here, since a much larger clone lies one base away. This rearrangement joins TRBV7-2 to TRBJ2-3, with D unclear. This CDR3 has 15 residues. The germline gives CDR1 SGHTA, CDR2 FQGNSA. V lost 1 base to trimming and J lost 2 bases, with 10 bases between them. In DNA, the CDR3 is TGTGCCAGCAGCTTAGATAAATCCCTCACAGATACGCAGTATTTT. Translation gives CASSLDKSLTDTQYF. The full variable domain, its missing parts supplied by reference TRBV7-2 and TRBJ2-3, is GAGVSQSPSNKVTEKGKDVELRCDPISGHTALYWYRQSLGQGLEFLIYFQGNSAPDKSGLPSDRFSAERTGGSVSTLTIQRTQQEDSAVYLCASSLDKSLTDTQYFGPGTRLTVL.

This clonotype has ten or more counts. The J gene is TRBJ2-7, the V gene TRBV7-2; D gene uncertain. The CDR3 is 12 residues long. Trimming left V 7 bases short and J 2 bases short, with 9 bases between. Germline V lookup: CDR1 SGHTA, CDR2 FQGNSA. For the CDR3, the DNA is TGTGCCAGCAATGGCGGCACCTACGAGCAGTACTTC. Translated, it gives CASNGGTYEQYF.

The chain's CDR3 is CASSRDRDGYYGYTF. The CDR3 DNA sequence: TGTGCCAGCAGTAGGGACAGGGACGGCTACTATGGCTACACCTTC. V gene TRBV6-5 combines with J gene TRBJ1-2; TRBD1 aligns across 9 bases. CDR1 is MNHEY, CDR2 SVGAGI, per germline. The CDR3 loop spans 15 amino acids. Trimming cost V 5 bases and J 3 bases; bases outside gene matches: 7.